This T cell receptor beta chain came from a study of cytomegalovirus exposure and HLA in healthy donors. Study outcomes and limitations: Analysis was carried out at a later point, and it linked a missense DCLRE1C variant to TCR beta V- and J-gene trimming. Among the most significant clusters, several appeared linked to common viral pathogens in a later analysis. Analyses of presence/absence relied on an assumption of roughly uniform sequencing depth across donors.

The CDR3 consists of 15 residues. The germline gives CDR1 MNHEY, CDR2 SVGAGI. The ends were cut back, 5 bases at V and 3 bases at J, with 14 bases in the middle. Of note for this clone: Its cognate antigen is unknown.

Both 60 Vbeta primers and 13 Jbeta primers went into the PCR. Sequencing was performed with immunoSEQ multiplex PCR; in TCRdb, only in-frame clones are kept and a portion is missing. The profile covers about 120,000 clones, with roughly 65% appearing a single time and about a tenth taken by the ten largest. The TCR comes from a man aged 40-55 years in good health and CMV-seropositive. The chain joins TRBV6-5 to TRBJ1-3; TRBD1 might be the D (5 bases). Sequenced sample: PBMCs. This chain's CDR3 is CASSQSGGGGNTIYF. In DNA form, the CDR3 reads TGTGCCAGCAGTCAATCTGGGGGAGGTGGAAACACCATATATTTT.